This T cell receptor beta chain was captured in a study of cytomegalovirus exposure and HLA in healthy donors (dated by TCRdb to about 2017). General notes on the study: According to a later analysis, one platform produced both the roughly 130 validation repertoires and the 700 or so repertoires of the first cohort. The study aimed to test whether cataloging public T cell receptors could reveal signatures of past pathogen exposure. Along with the approximately 700-subject first cohort, a separate validation cohort of over 90 different subjects was used. The study combined high-throughput TCR immunosequencing, statistical association of individual TCRs with disease status, and machine learning to predict cytomegalovirus infection status.

Overall study outcomes, separate from this receptor: The study listed 150 to 200 TCR beta chains as associated with cytomegalovirus. Most TCR sequences were seen in very few donors, while some public TCRs were found in many individuals. Cytomegalovirus status was reported to be diagnosed by the classifier with high specificity and sensitivity in both the original and validation cohorts. The validation cohort had no HLA typing available for a later analysis, so co-occurrence within that cohort was assessed over all 120 or so repertoires. Subsequent analysis determined that TCRs grouped into clusters in the first cohort also showed a tendency toward co-occurrence across the roughly 120 validation repertoires, and 85% to 95% of cluster scores exceeded 0. In vitro tests confirmed that a few of the cytomegalovirus-associated TCR beta chains recognize cytomegalovirus antigens. It was suggested by the authors that the approach could potentially be generalized to other disease states and immunological phenotypes.

From the cysteine up to the phenylalanine, the CDR3 has a length of 18 residues. Just CDR3 DNA is preserved here, 54 bases in frame from base 1. Donors formed part of the validation cohort, which comprised approximately 130 subjects and was distinct from the first cohort of over 500 subjects. In the case of this clone: Its antigen is unknown. One base away there is no much larger clone; base qualities are not given.

Libraries were constructed by the immunoSEQ multiplex PCR assay. On the authors' methods: To diagnose cytomegalovirus status from the catalog of TCR beta chain sequences, a statistical classification framework was built. TCRdb holds this immuneACCESS table with in-frame rearrangements only. Some clones are missing; in checked studies, unresolved V genes explain under half, and the rest has no known cause. V and J calls and clone size follow that table, whereas D and trimming were derived from the DNA. The sample table shows around 190,000 clones, and around 85% are seen once. The top ten constitute approximately 15% of the sample.

The receptor was derived from a young man in good health and CMV-seropositive. The V gene is TRBV21-1 and the J gene is TRBJ2-1; the DNA was not compared with TRBD2, the D call given in the table. TRBV21-1 counts as a pseudogene. Material for sequencing was PBMCs. The DNA sequence follows: TGTGCCAGCAGCAAATCCCCTCCCATAAGCGGGGGGGATAATGAGCAGTTCTTC. Its protein product is CASSKSPPISGGDNEQFF.